The entry below describes one TCR beta chain. In its sample, this clonotype was seen once. Its antigen is still unknown. No clone much larger than this one lies a single base away; base qualities are absent. Evidence from one read is weak. This entry comes from a study of T cells in Graves' hyperthyroidism and ophthalmopathy (dated by TCRdb to the late 2010s). For the wider study: Peripheral blood samples were taken at the time of initial diagnosis, prior to any treatment. To identify distinguishing TCR V-J signatures, a discovery cohort of some 99 patients was used, comprising some 43 with Graves' ophthalmopathy and 57 with stable Graves' hyperthyroidism. Whether ophthalmopathy could be predicted prospectively was tested in an independent validation cohort made up of about 20 hyperthyroidism patients plus 17 patients who later progressed to ophthalmopathy. The approximately 100 discovery patients were randomly divided into training and test sets at a 7:3 ratio. Thyroid tissue and blood T-cell repertoires from six Graves' hyperthyroidism patients were also compared in the study. After sampling, hyperthyroidism patients received methimazole starting at 30 mg daily, and ophthalmopathy patients received high-dose intravenous methylprednisolone. The paper describes TCR Vbeta CDR3 sequencing of 135 peripheral blood samples, made up of around 41 ophthalmopathy patients, more than 70 hyperthyroidism patients and some 17 progressor patients.

Amplification of TCR beta CDR3 regions was carried out from RNA transcripts. A first-round RT-PCR of the TCR CDR3 used the HTBI primer set with the Qiagen OneStep RT-PCR kit. Libraries were constructed in a second round of multiplex PCR, after which size selection and purification were carried out. Paired-end sequencing of the libraries was performed with 100 bp reads on an Illumina HiSeq2000. Concerning the study's data processing: Raw data were processed with SOAPnuke, discarding reads with adapters, uncalled bases, mean Phred below 15, or no exact constant-primer or identifier match. High-quality paired reads were merged using COPE v1.2.5, and each unique nucleotide sequence was defined as a clonotype. Clonotypes were aligned to IMGT TRBV, TRBD and TRBJ reference segments using MiTCR v1.1. Only V-J combinations with frequency above 0.0001, covering 99% to 99.2% of repertoires, were analysed. The TCS score was defined as the ratio of F50 (clonal expansion) to E x V (chaos), calculated using BLOSUM62-based TCRdist between CDR3 peptides within each V-J. Welch's t-statistics and random forest reduced roughly 500 V-J features to roughly 13, which were used in a naive Bayes classifier (R e1071). Using fastp at Q25 and MiXCR, TCRdb reprocessed the public reads and kept productive beta chains. Each CDR3 protein appears once, grouped with its most common genes and DNA. These V and J calls are TCRdb output, not the study's own analysis. The sample table lists 400,000 or so distinct CDR3 sequences, approximately 15% of them with a count of one. 15% to 20% of the sample is in the top ten clones.

Ophthalmopathy patients had moderately to severely active disease, Clinical Activity Score of at least 3, NOSPECS grade of at least 4, and duration under 3 months. Patients with uncontrolled infections, other autoimmune diseases, pregnancy or lactation were excluded. Diagnoses were established on the basis of clinical symptoms, serum thyroxine and TRAb, thyroid ultrasound, and orbital computed tomography. PBMCs were isolated from approximately 10 ml of fresh peripheral blood by Ficoll-Paque density gradient centrifugation. Trizol reagent was used to extract total RNA, and RNA quality was then checked on an Agilent 2100 Bioanalyzer. Study-level results and caveats: A model built on a 13 V-J signature distinguished ophthalmopathy from stable hyperthyroidism, reaching about 88% sensitivity and under 84% specificity in cross-validation and 80%/75% in testing. Most expanded thyroid clonotypes (frequency above 0.001) were also detected in blood, a finding suggesting that blood repertoires may reflect thyroid immune responses. No statistical method was used to set the sample size in advance, and investigators knew the group allocation. In validation, the model predicted progression to ophthalmopathy a median of roughly 6.2 months before onset, with approximately 68% sensitivity and 72.22% specificity.

In the germline V gene, CDR1 corresponds to MNHEY and CDR2 to SVGEGT. The CDR3 has 16 amino acids, counting the end cysteine and phenylalanine. Of the read, only the CDR3 DNA is kept; its 48 bases are in frame from base 1. Unmatched junction bases come to 8, with V trimmed by 6 bases and J by 3 bases. Recombination joined TRBV6-2 or TRBV6-3 with TRBJ2-3; 11 nucleotides in the junction match TRBD2. The sequenced material came from blood. The receptor was isolated from a woman younger than 45 with Graves' ophthalmopathy. The CDR3 amino acid sequence is: CASSSRLAGTTDTQYF. The nucleotides are TGTGCCAGCAGCTCAAGACTAGCGGGGACGACAGATACGCAGTATTTT.